This TCR beta chain emerged from a study of Ad26.COV2.S vaccination and SARS-CoV-2 variants (dated by TCRdb to about 2021). Broadly, across the study: Donors in the vaccine arm were drawn from COV1001, a phase I-IIa trial of Ad26.COV2.S in healthy adults that was multicentre, randomized, double-blind and placebo-controlled. Ad26.COV2.S was given intramuscularly at 5x10^10 or 1x10^11 viral particles, as a single shot or as two shots 56 days apart. TCRbeta repertoire sequencing was used to assess the specificity and breadth of SARS-CoV-2-reactive T cell receptors after Ad26.COV2.S vaccination. A total of around 32 samples were included in the TCR-sequenced set, comprising approximately 20 Ad26.COV2.S vaccine recipients, 5 placebo recipients and 8 SARS-CoV-2 convalescent individuals. Trial participants were randomized into five groups of five, in which low-dose or high-dose Ad26.COV2.S was given once or twice, or placebo was given on both occasions. Investigators remained blinded to trial group allocation during experiments and outcome assessment. Study-wide conclusions, independent of this receptor: The study lacked the statistical power to compare responses across vaccine doses or regimens. Spike-specific TCR breadth was higher in Ad26.COV2.S recipients than in placebo recipients (P = 0.0014). Non-spike TCR breadth was comparable between vaccine and placebo recipients, consistent with the vaccine containing only spike. The authors noted that the TCR breadth and depth analyses may have underestimated total T cell responses. After vaccination, substantial breadth of spike-specific CD8+ and CD4+ T cell responses was reported.

Notes on this clone: Its antigen is still unknown. No base qualities exist here, and no much larger clone lies one base off it.

In light of the paper, this sample's treatment or condition label describes: roughly 18 received Ad26.COV2.S at low or high dose, single or two shots; 5 received placebo; per-sample allocation not given. Repertoires of vaccine and placebo recipients were sequenced from samples collected on day 63 after the first injection. In Cohort 1b, fewer than 30 adults aged 18-55 years were enrolled at a single site in Boston, USA, between 29 July and 7 August 2020. Ad26.COV2.S was a replication-incompetent adenovirus type 26 vector that expressed a prefusion-stabilized SARS-CoV-2 spike protein derived from the original Wuhan strain. TCRbeta CDR3 regions were sequenced with the immunoSEQ Assay. After extraction, genomic DNA underwent amplification by bias-controlled multiplex PCR, followed by high-throughput sequencing. The authors' pipeline ran thus. To quantify the absolute abundance of each unique TCRbeta CDR3 region, sequences were collapsed and filtered. Usable DNA was measured by amplifying reference genes present in all nucleated cells, and TCRbeta template counts were normalized to that usable DNA to estimate T cell fraction. Repertoire TCRs were annotated as SARS-CoV-2-specific by exact matching of V gene, CDR3 amino acid sequence and J gene to a known reactive TCR set. MIRA supplied the reference SARS-CoV-2 TCR set, which was filtered for enrichment in COVID-19-positive ImmuneCODE repertoires so that public or cross-reactive TCRs were removed. Using the MIRA antigens, annotated TCRs were further analysed by specific ORF or by position within an ORF. Breadth was defined as the number of annotated unique rearrangements divided by the total number of unique productive rearrangements, and depth was defined as the summed frequency of the annotated unique rearrangements. TCR breadth was compared between groups using two-sided Wilcoxon rank-sum tests. TCRdb took over this immuneACCESS table, retaining in-frame rearrangements with V and J assigned. Such tables are incomplete; in checked studies, under half of the missing clones stem from an unresolved V gene, and the remainder is unexplained. V, J and clone size derive from that table, while D and trimming were established from the DNA sequence. Counted in this sample were 450,000 to 550,000 clones; roughly nine tenths of them appeared once. 1.5% to 2% of the sample rests with the top ten.

V is shortened by 5 bases, J by 2 bases, and the region joining them spans 10 bases. Including the terminal cysteine and phenylalanine, the CDR3 comprises 13 residues. This entry keeps only the CDR3 DNA: 39 bases, framed from base 1. The germline V gene (reference sequence) supplies CDR1 LNHDA and CDR2 SQIVND. Sequences were derived from peripheral blood, sampled in a trial of Ad26.COV2.S vaccine versus placebo. This chain joins TRBV19 to TRBJ2-7; TRBD2 could be the D gene, as 5 bases match. This sequence originates from a person aged 18-65 years who received the Ad26.COV2.S COVID-19 vaccine or a placebo. The CDR3 amino acid sequence is: CASSARGAYEQYF. The DNA sequence reads TGTGCCAGTAGTGCTCGGGGAGCCTACGAGCAGTACTTC.